The source of this T cell receptor (beta chain) is a study of regulatory T cells in long-lasting Graves disease. This clonotype was detected ten times or more. The germline V and J ends were trimmed by 5 bases and 2 bases, with 14 bases remaining between them. Germline loops: CDR1 MNHEY, CDR2 SVGEGT. This CDR3 has 15 residues. Investigators prepared the TCR beta libraries by applying iRepertoire HTBI primers and Arm-PCR of CDR3 regions. TCRdb ran MiXCR on the multiplex PCR reads and lists one entry per CDR3 protein. This sample yields about 500,000 distinct CDR3 sequences, of which 12% are seen a single time; roughly 8.9% belongs to the top ten. The sample's time point: newly diagnosed GD, antithyroid drugs for less than 3 months. PBMC-extracted RNA yielded the TCR library. Peripheral blood, at nine milliliters, went into EDTA tubes. These same data were also listed under a study on T cells in Graves' hyperthyroidism and ophthalmopathy. That investigation notes: Clinical symptoms, serum thyroxine and TRAb, thyroid ultrasound and orbital computed tomography together formed the diagnostic basis. During a first-round RT-PCR of the TCR CDR3, the HTBI primer set was used.

The sample was peripheral blood mononuclear cells (PBMCs), taken at new diagnosis, from a patient treated with antithyroid drugs. The V and J genes are TRBV6-2 or TRBV6-3 and TRBJ2-3, with D possibly being TRBD2 (5 bases). The sequence was obtained from a woman aged 25 to 39 with Graves disease. CDR3 residues: CASSRRGRFTDTQYF. The CDR3 nucleotides are TGTGCCAGCAGTAGGCGAGGGAGATTCACAGATACGCAGTATTTT.